This TCR beta chain originates from a study of response to subunit inactivated influenza vaccine. Study-level results: Authors suggested that a seasonal influenza vaccination recruits few new T cells each time.

TCRdb redid the calling of the RT-PCR reads with MiXCR, one entry per CDR3 protein. This table holds hundreds of thousands of distinct CDR3 sequences, around 13% found once. This clonotype was picked up many times. Its antigen is not known. V lost 2 bases, J lost 6 bases, and 18 bases lay in between. CDR1 and CDR2 from the germline V gene are LGHNA and YSLEER. This CDR3 region has 16 residues. The V call is TRBV4-3, the J call TRBJ2-3; possibly TRBD1 or TRBD2 for D (5 bases each). Material: PBMCs from blood, obtained less than 15 days before vaccination. The sequence was collected from a man aged 45-65 years who received an inactivated influenza vaccine. The CDR3 sequence is CASSQQVAGTGDTQYF. CDR3 sequence (DNA): TGCGCCAGCAGCCAACAGGTCGCAGGGACCGGGGATACGCAGTATTTT.